This is a list of T cell receptor beta chains from one sample in a study of blood T cell repertoires in COVID-19. Assay: immunoSEQ multiplex PCR; the TCRdb copy retains only in-frame clones and omits some. The table includes about 200,000 clones, over 80% detected once. What was sequenced was peripheral blood. These receptors all stem from a human donor in a cohort sampled during active COVID-19. Both conserved end residues are trimmed from each CDR3. Fields, in order: V gene, J gene, CDR3 protein.

v_gene: TRBV6-6
j_gene: TRBJ1-2
CDR3aa: ASSYSRAPREGYT

v_gene: TRBV4-2
j_gene: TRBJ2-7
CDR3aa: ASSLQTSGTAFIYEQY

v_gene: TRBV27
j_gene: TRBJ2-7
CDR3aa: ASSTQAPYEQY

v_gene: TRBV6-6
j_gene: TRBJ2-7
CDR3aa: ASSPRGTSGSAYEQY

v_gene: TRBV30
j_gene: TRBJ2-2
CDR3aa: AWSVGSGELF

v_gene: TRBV6-5
j_gene: TRBJ1-1
CDR3aa: ASTIDRVGTEAF

v_gene: TRBV7-2
j_gene: TRBJ2-7
CDR3aa: ASSLRDFSYEQY

v_gene: TRBV6-5
j_gene: TRBJ1-6
CDR3aa: ACHRESYNSPLH

v_gene: TRBV29-1
j_gene: TRBJ1-2
CDR3aa: SVSGQGSPYGYT

v_gene: TRBV10-3
j_gene: TRBJ2-7
CDR3aa: AISEPGHATSYEQY

v_gene: TRBV15
j_gene: TRBJ2-1
CDR3aa: ATSRDSGRGI

v_gene: TRBV2
j_gene: TRBJ2-2
CDR3aa: ASRLGTIANTGELF

v_gene: TRBV28
j_gene: TRBJ2-3
CDR3aa: ASSRGTDTDTQY

v_gene: TRBV2
j_gene: TRBJ1-3
CDR3aa: ASRVQGAFGNTIY

v_gene: TRBV28
j_gene: TRBJ2-1
CDR3aa: ASRPPGQGTYNEQF

v_gene: TRBV7-9
j_gene: TRBJ1-2
CDR3aa: ASSLLDRSNYGYT

v_gene: TRBV19
j_gene: TRBJ2-7
CDR3aa: ARSPRLAVPSYEQY

v_gene: TRBV3-1/TRBV3-2
j_gene: TRBJ2-7
CDR3aa: ASSHHSSSGRVYEQY

v_gene: TRBV7-2
j_gene: TRBJ2-7
CDR3aa: ASSFGTSVYYEQY

v_gene: TRBV7-8
j_gene: TRBJ2-7
CDR3aa: ASSLAGGSYEQY

v_gene: TRBV27
j_gene: TRBJ2-2
CDR3aa: ASRVLGTEELF

v_gene: TRBV7-6
j_gene: TRBJ2-1
CDR3aa: ASSLAAGGRGNEQF

v_gene: TRBV27
j_gene: TRBJ2-1
CDR3aa: ASSPDWTYNEQF

v_gene: TRBV5-1
j_gene: TRBJ2-6
CDR3aa: ASSLVAGGLSGANVLT

v_gene: TRBV11-2
j_gene: TRBJ2-5
CDR3aa: ASSSRAGGVETQY

v_gene: TRBV5-6
j_gene: TRBJ2-1
CDR3aa: ASSLGTSPNEQF

v_gene: TRBV6-1
j_gene: TRBJ1-1
CDR3aa: ASSDAPNTEAF

v_gene: TRBV21-1
j_gene: TRBJ1-5
CDR3aa: ASSKVRTAYSNQPQH

v_gene: TRBV28
j_gene: TRBJ1-4
CDR3aa: ASSFRPSYRGRIEKLF

v_gene: TRBV18
j_gene: TRBJ2-3
CDR3aa: ASSPSVSGGSTDTQY

v_gene: TRBV4-3
j_gene: TRBJ1-4
CDR3aa: ASSQGGTGLATNEKLF

v_gene: TRBV11-3
j_gene: TRBJ2-7
CDR3aa: ASSSNSGRAYEQY

v_gene: TRBV4-1
j_gene: TRBJ2-7
CDR3aa: ASSQDRGVYEQY

v_gene: TRBV4-3
j_gene: TRBJ2-7
CDR3aa: ASSQGGTYEQY

v_gene: TRBV29-1
j_gene: TRBJ1-1
CDR3aa: SVDTGMNTEAF